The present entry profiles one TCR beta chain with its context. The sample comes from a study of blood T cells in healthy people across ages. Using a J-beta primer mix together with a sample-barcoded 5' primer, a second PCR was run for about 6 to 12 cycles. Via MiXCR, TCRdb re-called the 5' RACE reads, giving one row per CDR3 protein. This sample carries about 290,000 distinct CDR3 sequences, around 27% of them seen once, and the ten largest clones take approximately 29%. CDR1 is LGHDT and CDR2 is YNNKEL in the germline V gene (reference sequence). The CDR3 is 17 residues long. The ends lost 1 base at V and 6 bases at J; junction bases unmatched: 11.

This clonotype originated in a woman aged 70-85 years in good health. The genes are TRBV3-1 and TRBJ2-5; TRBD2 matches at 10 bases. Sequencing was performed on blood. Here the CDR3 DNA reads TGTGCCAGCAGCCAAGGTCGAGCGGGAGGGCCTAGGAAGACCCAGTACTTC. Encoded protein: CASSQGRAGGPRKTQYF.